A single sample is the source of the 14 T cell receptor beta chains below, sequenced in a study of T cell clonality in common variable immunodeficiency. General study points: In common variable immunodeficiency, TCR beta chains reportedly carried fewer deletions and N-nucleotide insertions.

Their recognized antigens are unknown. Here immunoSEQ multiplex PCR was the method, and the copy in TCRdb shows in-frame clones only, minus some. This record lists around 25,000 clones, none seen once only, and the top ten clones contain about 24%. Sequencing was performed on peripheral blood mononuclear cells. The receptors were gathered from a human donor with common variable immunodeficiency.

In the case of this clone: The read ends 3 residues shy of where the CDR3 ends; the end is completed using the germline J gene. J is TRBJ2-7 and V is TRBV5-6; TRBD1 agrees at 8 bases. Germline V gene data show CDR1 as SGHDT and CDR2 as YYEEEE. This CDR3 comprises 13 residues. After removal of 5 bases from V and 2 bases from J, the junction contained 3 bases not matched to a gene. CDR3 sequence reads: CASRQGQAYEQYF. The sequenced part of the CDR3 DNA is TGTGCCAGCAGGCAGGGACAGGCCTACGAG.

This clone was recorded at least ten times. Sequencing ends 3 residues short of the CDR3 end; the germline J gene provides the rest. The V gene is TRBV19, the J gene TRBJ2-3; TRBD1 matches 8 bases. The CDR3 consists of 14 residues. Looked up from germline, CDR1 is LNHDA and CDR2 is SQIVND (reference sequence). J gave up 6 bases and V 3 bases, and 5 bases lay outside the gene matches. This chain's CDR3 is CASSMQGAQDTQYF. CDR3 DNA (partial): TGTGCCAGTAGTATGCAGGGGGCGCAGGATACG.

This clone came up many times. The sequenced fragment ends 3 residues before the CDR3 boundary, so the rest is inferred from the germline J gene. This chain uses TRBV28 with TRBJ2-7; TRBD1 aligns across 7 bases. Germline V CDR1 and CDR2: MDHEN, SYDVKM. The CDR3 consists of 14 residues. Unmatched junction bases numbered 6, after V lost 5 bases and J lost 2 bases. The CDR3 loop is CASSLTGTAYEQYF. CDR3 DNA, as far as it was read: TGTGCCAGCAGTCTAACCGGGACAGCCTACGAG.

This clone has ten or more counts. The read falls 3 residues short of the CDR3 end, and the missing part is taken from the germline J gene. This chain joins TRBV19 and TRBJ1-6; 7 bases map to TRBD1. Germline CDR1 reads LNHDA; CDR2 reads SQIVND (reference sequence). The V segment lost 7 bases and the J segment 7 bases; nucleotides outside the gene matches: 7. The CDR3 spans 14 residues. CDR3: CASNPGQYNSPLHF. CDR3 bases read: TGTGCCAGTAACCCGGGACAGTACAATTCACCC.

This clone was recorded a few times. The DNA read from the CDR3 is TGTGCCAGTAGTTACCCGACAGGCAATCAGCCC. Residues: CASSYPTGNQP. The full CDR3 sequence reads CASSYPTGNQPQHF. This chain joins TRBV19 and TRBJ1-5; tentatively, D is TRBD1 (5 bases). The read stops 3 residues short of the end of the CDR3; the missing end is completed from the germline J gene. This CDR3 has 14 residues. Trimming cost V 5 bases and J 2 bases, with 10 bases left between them. Germline assignment: CDR1 LNHDA and CDR2 SQIVND (reference sequence).

Comments on this clone: Sequencing ends 3 residues short of the CDR3 end; the germline J gene provides the rest. The rearrangement uses TRBV7-6 and TRBJ2-7; 9 bases are a match to TRBD1. Trimming at V came to 4 bases and at J to 4 bases, leaving 8 bases not matched to a gene. CDR1 is SGHVS and CDR2 is FNYEAQ in the germline V gene. CDR3 size: 15 residues. The sequenced part of the CDR3 DNA is TGTGCCAGCAGCTCCGCTGGGACAGGGAATTACGAG. Its translation: CASSSAGTGNYE. The CDR3 in full is CASSSAGTGNYEQYF.

In its sample, this clone was seen a few times. Read sequence stops 3 residues before the CDR3 end, and the germline J gene provides the missing end. This chain uses TRBV11-1 with TRBJ2-5; D is unclear. The CDR3 covers 14 residues. V lost 3 bases and J lost 2, with 10 bases in between. Germline V gene sequence: CDR1 SGHAT, CDR2 FQDESV (reference sequence). CDR3: CASSFKGGQETQYF. Incomplete CDR3 DNA: TGTGCCAGCAGCTTTAAAGGCGGACAAGAGACC.

This clone was detected ten times or more. CDR3: CASSGRGGRAADTQYF. The sequenced CDR3 bases are TGTGCCAGTAGTGGCCGCGGCGGGAGGGCCGCAGATACG. The J gene is TRBJ2-3, the V gene TRBV19, with 9 nucleotides matching TRBD2. Read coverage stops 3 residues before the CDR3 terminus; the germline J gene supplies the remainder. Germline V CDR1 and CDR2: LNHDA, SQIVND (reference sequence). CDR3 length: 16 amino acids. V lost 5 bases to trimming and J lost 4 bases; unmatched junction nucleotides: 10.

In this sample, this clone turned up many times. The sequence runs out 3 residues before the end of the CDR3; the remainder is reconstructed from the germline J gene. The chain recombines TRBV6-2 or TRBV6-3 with TRBJ1-2; D remains ambiguous. The length of the CDR3 is 13 residues. Germline-derived CDR1 and CDR2 are MNHEY and SVGEGT. Trimming shortened V by 8 bases and J by 7 bases, and 17 bases separated the two germline ends. CDR3 amino acids: CASGLTRIGGYTF. Incomplete CDR3 DNA: TGTGCCAGCGGACTTACACGGATCGGTGGC.

Remarks on this clone: Read data end 3 residues before the CDR3 end; the end is taken from the germline J gene. The chain combines TRBV11-2 with TRBJ2-7; no clear D. The CDR3 has 15 amino acids. V dropped 1 base and J dropped 1 base, with 11 bases sitting between them. The germline V gene has CDR1 SGHAT and CDR2 FQNNGV. Partial CDR3 DNA: TGTGCCAGCAGCTTAGTGAGTCAGGCATCCTACGAG. Protein: CASSLVSQASYE. The whole CDR3 sequence is CASSLVSQASYEQYF.

This clone was picked up many times. The CDR3 end falls 3 residues outside the read, so it is completed with the germline J gene. V usage is TRBV18 and J usage is TRBJ1-5, with TRBD1 matching over 11 bases. CDR1 and CDR2 (germline): KGHSH, LQKENI. The CDR3 extends over 16 amino acids. V trimming: 0 bases; J trimming: 6 bases; junction bases outside the gene matches: 4. CDR3 residues: CASSPPGTGGSQPQHF. Partial CDR3 DNA: TGTGCCAGCTCACCACCCGGGACAGGGGGATCTCAGCCC. Full variable domain (rest looked up from reference TRBV18 and TRBJ1-5): NAGVMQNPRHLVRRRGQEARLRCSPMKGHSHVYWYRQLPEEGLKFMVYLQKENIIDESGMPKERFSAEFPKEGPSILRIQQVVRGDSAAYFCASSPPGTGGSQPQHFGDGTRLSIL.

Of note for this clone: From the germline J gene comes the end of the CDR3, since the read stops 3 residues before it. The chain links TRBV30 to TRBJ2-1; perhaps D is TRBD1 or TRBD2 (5 bases each). This CDR3 region has 14 residues. CDR1 is GTSNPN, CDR2 SVGIG, per germline (reference sequence). The germline V and J ends were trimmed by 3 bases and 8 bases, with 17 bases remaining between them. The DNA read from the CDR3 is TGTGCCTGGAGCCGAGGGAAGGGGCACGATGAG. This translates into CAWSRGKGHDE. The whole CDR3 sequence reads CAWSRGKGHDEQFF.

This clone was seen ten or more times. The CDR3 goes on 3 residues after the read ends, and that part is filled in from the germline J gene. The chain couples TRBV5-4 to TRBJ2-3; tentative D call: TRBD1 (6 bases). CDR1 is SGHNT, CDR2 YYREEE, per germline (reference sequence). This CDR3 has 15 residues. This chain's CDR3 is CASSHTGRGDWAQYF. The sequenced part of the CDR3 DNA is TGTGCCAGCAGCCATACAGGGCGAGGCGATTGGGCG.

As to this clone: The CDR3 end lies 3 residues beyond the end of the read and is filled in from the germline J gene. The chain has TRBV19 and TRBJ1-6; D may be TRBD1 (6 bases). The ends were cut back, 5 bases at V and 8 bases at J, with 10 bases in the middle. This CDR3 spans 13 amino acids. Germline CDR1 is LNHDA and CDR2 is SQIVND (reference sequence). The CDR3 DNA, read in part, is TGTGCCAGTAGTGAGGGGGTGCATTCACCC. As protein: CASSEGVHSP. The complete CDR3 protein is CASSEGVHSPLHF. The variable domain in full, completed from reference TRBV19 and TRBJ1-6, reads DGGITQSPKYLFRKEGQNVTLSCEQNLNHDAMYWYRQDPGQGLRLIYYSQIVNDFQKGDIAEGYSVSREKKESFPLTVTSAQKNPTAFYLCASSEGVHSPLHFGNGTRLTVT.